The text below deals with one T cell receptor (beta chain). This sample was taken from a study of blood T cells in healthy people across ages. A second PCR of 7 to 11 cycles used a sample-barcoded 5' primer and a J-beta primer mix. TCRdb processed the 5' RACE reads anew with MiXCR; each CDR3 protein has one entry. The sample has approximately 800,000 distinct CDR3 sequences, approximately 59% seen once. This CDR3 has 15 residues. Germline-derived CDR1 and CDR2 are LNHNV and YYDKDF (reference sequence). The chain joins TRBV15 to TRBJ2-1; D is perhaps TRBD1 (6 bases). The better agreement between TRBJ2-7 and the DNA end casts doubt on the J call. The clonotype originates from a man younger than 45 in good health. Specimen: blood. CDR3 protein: CATSRGRGSYNEQYF. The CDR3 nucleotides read TGTGCCACCAGCAGAGGCAGGGGCTCCTACAATGAGCAGTACTTC.